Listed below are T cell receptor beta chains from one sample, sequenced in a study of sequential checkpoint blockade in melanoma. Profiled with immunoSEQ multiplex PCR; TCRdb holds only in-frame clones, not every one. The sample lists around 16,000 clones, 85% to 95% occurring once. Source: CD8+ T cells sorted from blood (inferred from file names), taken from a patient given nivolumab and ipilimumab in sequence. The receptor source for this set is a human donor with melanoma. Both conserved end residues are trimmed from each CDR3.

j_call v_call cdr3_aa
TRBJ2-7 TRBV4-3 ASSPYSGSGYEQY
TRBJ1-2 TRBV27 ASSLTPGTAYGYT
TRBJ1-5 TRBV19 ASRPGQGARQPQH
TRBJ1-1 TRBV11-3 ASSLGTGATEAF
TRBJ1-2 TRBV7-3 ASSLEGENGYT
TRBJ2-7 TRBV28 ASSSRRTLYEQY
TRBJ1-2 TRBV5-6 ASSLVTGDDYGYT
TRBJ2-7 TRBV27 ASSVYRVGSYEQY
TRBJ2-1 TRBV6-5 ASSREGTGSNEQF
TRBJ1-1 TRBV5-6 ASSVPGQPLTVNTEAF
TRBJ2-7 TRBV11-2 ASSLVGGAYEQY
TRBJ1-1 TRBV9 ASSTGEGEAF
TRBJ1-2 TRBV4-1 ASNPRGEVPYGYT
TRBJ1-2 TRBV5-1 ASSLRQGVENGYT
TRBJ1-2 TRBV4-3 ASSASTGGSFGYT
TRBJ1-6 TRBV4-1 ASSPKRGQLNSPLH
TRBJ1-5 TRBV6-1 ASNPDRHNQPQH
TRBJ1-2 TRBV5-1 ASLDRANGYT
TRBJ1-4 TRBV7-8 ASSSGQGNEKLF
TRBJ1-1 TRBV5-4 ASSFRGGAEAF
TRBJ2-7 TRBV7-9 ASSYSGAYEQY
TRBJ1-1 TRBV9 ASSVGGTGSAEAF
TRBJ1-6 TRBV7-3 ASSLTRRPNSPLH
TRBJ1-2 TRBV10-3 AISESGDSHRDSYGYT
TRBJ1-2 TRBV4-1 ASSSTGGGVYGYT
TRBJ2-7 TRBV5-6 ASSFSNYEQY
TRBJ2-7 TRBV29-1 SVETGQYEQY
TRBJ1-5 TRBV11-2 ASSLEGRAGGSNQPQH
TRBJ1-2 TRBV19 ASTSLVGINGYT
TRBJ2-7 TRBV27 ASRVSTGSYEQY
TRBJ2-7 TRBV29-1 SVGLWSRTTYEQY
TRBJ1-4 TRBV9 ASSVDVGATEKLF
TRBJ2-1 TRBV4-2 ASSQPPGEAHNEQF
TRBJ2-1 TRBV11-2 ASSNRDSYNEQF
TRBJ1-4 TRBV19 ASSMVALTSTNEKLF
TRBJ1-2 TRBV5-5 ASTTSGTGFNYGYT
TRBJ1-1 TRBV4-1 ASSRQTGGTEAF
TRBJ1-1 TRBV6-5 ASSYDSMNTEAF
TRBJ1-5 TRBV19 ASSVVGTVLWH
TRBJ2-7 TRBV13 ASSLVTGNHEQY
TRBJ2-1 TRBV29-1 SVEGSPGYNEQF
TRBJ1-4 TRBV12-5 AHPHRDSNEKLF
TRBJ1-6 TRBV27 ARRGHYNSPLH
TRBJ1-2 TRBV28 ASGRGPPYGYT
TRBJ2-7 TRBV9 ASSTTSGITYEQY
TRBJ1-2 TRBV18 ASSPGVGEDYGYT
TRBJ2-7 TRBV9 ASSRLGTGLFNEQY
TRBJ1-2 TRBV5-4 ASSPGSGGEGYT
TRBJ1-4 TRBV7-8 ASSLDSWTGRNEKLF